Below, 2 T cell receptor beta chains from the same sample are listed, as sequenced in a study of spatial heterogeneity in lung cancer. TCRdb redid the calling of the 5' RACE reads with MiXCR, one entry per CDR3 protein. The table lists approximately 12,000 distinct CDR3 sequences, 5% to 6% of them singletons, with 35% to 40% in the top ten. Time point denoted: sample taken at primary tumor resection. Whole RNA, which was extracted from tumor, nontumor lung tissue or frozen PBMC, was sequenced without any cell sorting. The source was lung tumor tissue, collected at surgery. These receptors originate from a human donor with early-stage non-small cell lung cancer.

This clonotype occurred many times. Since it is a stray read in a library aimed at alpha chains, this beta chain has a size that is not meaningful. The chain carries TRBV7-9 and TRBJ2-1; D possibly corresponds to TRBD1 (6 bases). Germline V lookup: CDR1 SEHNR, CDR2 FQNEAQ (reference sequence). The CDR3 runs to 14 residues. With 3 bases removed from V and 3 bases from J, the gap between germline ends came to 9 bases. The CDR3 loop is CASSFGQNYNEQFF. The DNA of the CDR3 is TGTGCCAGCAGCTTCGGACAGAACTACAATGAGCAGTTCTTC.

This clonotype was seen many times. Little can be read into the size of this beta chain, an off-target read in a library designed for alpha chains. The chain joins TRBV11-3 to TRBJ2-1; TRBD2 matches 10 bases. After removal of 5 bases from V and 5 bases from J, the junction contained 3 bases not matched to a gene. The germline gives CDR1 SGHNT, CDR2 YENEEA. The CDR3 extends over 14 amino acids. The CDR3: CASSTGLADNEQFF. The CDR3 DNA is TGTGCCAGCAGCACCGGACTAGCGGACAATGAGCAGTTCTTC. Based on the CDR3 plus reference TRBV11-3 and TRBJ2-1, the full variable domain is EAGVVQSPRYKIIEKKQPVAFWCNPISGHNTLYWYLQNLGQGPELLIRYENEEAVDDSQLPKDRFSAERLKGVDSTLKIQPAELGDSAVYLCASSTGLADNEQFFGPGTRLTVL.